Shown below are 27 T cell receptor beta chains from a single sample sequenced in a study of tumor and adjacent non-tumor tissue in lung cancer. The library came from three nested PCR rounds adapted from ARM-PCR protocols. A single record per CDR3 protein comes from TCRdb applying MiXCR to the multiplex PCR reads. Seen here are about 200,000 distinct CDR3 sequences, approximately 74% observed once, and the top ten hold about 25%. RNA was extracted from bulk tissue without any cell sorting. Material for sequencing was lung tumor tissue. The receptors here all came from a man in his sixties with non-small cell lung cancer.

The CDR3 DNA is TGTGCCAGCAGCTTGTCAGTAGGGCTAGGCGCAAATACGCAGTATTTT. Translating gives CASSLSVGLGANTQYF. The rearrangement links TRBV5-4 to TRBJ2-3, with D hard to call. V lost 1 base and J lost 7, with 19 bases in between. This CDR3 is 16 amino acids long. Germline V gene data show CDR1 as SGHNT and CDR2 as YYREEE (reference sequence).

A word on this clonotype: A much more abundant neighbour one base away suggests this may be a read error. It is likely a read error, because the conserved phenylalanine at the end of the CDR3 is missing. V gene TRBV20-1 combines with J gene TRBJ1-2; 7 nucleotides agree with TRBD1. The V and J ends lost 3 bases and 2 bases, in that order; junction bases with no gene match: 6. Germline V lookup: CDR1 DFQATT, CDR2 SNEGSKA (reference sequence). The CDR3 sequence is 14 residues long. The CDR3 region has the DNA TGCAGTGCTAGCCAGGGGGGAAGGAACTATGGCTACACCCTC. It encodes CSASQGGRNYGYTL.

Notes on this clonotype: One base away lies a much larger clone, so this may be a sequencing read error. V gene TRBV20-1 combines with J gene TRBJ1-6; tentative D call: TRBD1 (5 bases). Per germline, CDR1 DFQATT and CDR2 SNEGSKA (reference sequence). The CDR3 has 13 residues. The CDR3 region has the DNA TGCATTGCTTCCGGGACCTGGGGTTCACCCCTCCACTTT. Translating gives CIASGTWGSPLHF.

About this clonotype itself: A read error may produce the germline difference seen at one junction end. This chain connects TRBV11-3 to TRBJ2-2; D is unresolved. This CDR3 region has 14 residues. Germline V gene lookup returns CDR1 SGHNT and CDR2 YENEEA. The DNA for the CDR3 is TGTGCTAGCAGCTTAGCCGGACCGTGGGGAAGGCTGTTTTTT. Translated: CASSLAGPWGRLFF.

A remark on this clonotype: At one of its ends the junction is not consistent with the germline gene, which may arise from a read error. The chain carries TRBV11-1 and TRBJ1-3; unclear D gene. This CDR3 contains 15 residues. Germline lookup yields CDR1 SGHAT and CDR2 FQDESV (reference sequence). For the CDR3, the DNA is TGTGACAGCAGCTCCGGAACCAGCTCTGGAAACACCATATATTTT. Encoded protein: CDSSSGTSSGNTIYF.

The rearrangement links TRBV20-1 to TRBJ2-1, with 10 nucleotides matching TRBD2. The germline V gene has CDR1 DFQATT and CDR2 SNEGSKA (reference sequence). The CDR3 has 16 amino acids. The junction had 12 bases not matched to a gene; V was cut back by 3 bases and J by 7 bases. The CDR3 protein is CSARSSGSKGLNEQFF. The DNA of the CDR3 is TGCAGTGCTAGGTCTAGCGGGAGTAAGGGCCTGAATGAGCAGTTCTTC.

A word on this clonotype: The CDR3 does not close with the conserved phenylalanine or tryptophan, likely indicating a read error. The chain joins TRBV6-5 to TRBJ2-7; 8 positions agree with TRBD1. This CDR3 comprises 14 residues. The junction had 7 bases not matched to a gene; V was cut back by 6 bases and J by 3 bases. CDR1 is MNHEY and CDR2 is SVGAGI in the germline V gene. The CDR3 loop reads CASRSDREVYEQYL. The CDR3 DNA reads TGTGCCAGCAGATCGGACAGGGAAGTCTACGAGCAGTACTTA.

In its sample, this clonotype was seen once. One base away lies a much larger clone, so this may be a sequencing read error. This sequence joins TRBV5-4 and TRBJ2-1; TRBD2 agrees at 7 bases. In germline, CDR1 is SGHNT, CDR2 YYREEE (reference sequence). The CDR3 has 16 amino acids. In DNA form, the CDR3 reads TGTGCCAACAGCTTCTTAAAGCGGGACTCCTACAATGAGCAGTTCTTC. Translation gives CANSFLKRDSYNEQFF.

Comment on this clonotype: A much larger clone lies a single base off, so this may be a read error. The chain combines TRBV5-6 with TRBJ1-1; TRBD1 matches 8 bases. The CDR3 totals 14 residues. The germline V gene has CDR1 SGHDT and CDR2 YYEEEE. In DNA form, the CDR3 reads TGTGCCAACAGCTTGGGACAGGTCAACACTGAAGCTTTCTTT. Amino acids: CANSLGQVNTEAFF.

The chain joins TRBV20-1 to TRBJ1-2; D remains ambiguous. With 3 bases removed from V and 6 bases from J, the gap between germline ends came to 11 bases. The CDR3 covers 12 residues. CDR1 is DFQATT, CDR2 SNEGSKA, per germline (reference sequence). CDR3: CSASGLSDGYTF. Here the CDR3 DNA reads TGCAGTGCTAGCGGCCTGAGCGATGGCTACACCTTC.

Remarks on this clonotype: The junction differs from germline at one of its ends, possibly a read error. The rearrangement links TRBV5-6 to TRBJ2-1; 10 bases match TRBD1. Germline lookup yields CDR1 SGHDT and CDR2 YYEEEE. CDR3 size: 16 residues. The CDR3 sequence is CASNQDRGEVYNGQFF. CDR3 DNA sequence: TGTGCCAGCAATCAGGACAGGGGGGAAGTCTACAATGGGCAGTTCTTC.

Turning to this clonotype: Here the CDR3 omits its conserved ending phenylalanine or tryptophan, so a read error is the likely source. V is TRBV12-3 or TRBV12-4 and J is TRBJ1-5; D is uncertain. The CDR3 contains 13 residues. The CDR3 DNA reads as TGTGTCAGCAGATTAGGACGGGATCAGCCCCAGCATTCT. Translation: CVSRLGRDQPQHS.

This clonotype was counted a few times. The V and J genes are TRBV28 and TRBJ1-5; possible D gene TRBD1, 5 bases. V was trimmed by 2 bases and J by 7 bases, leaving 12 bases between them. CDR1 and CDR2 from the germline V gene are MDHEN and SYDVKM. The CDR3 covers 14 residues. CDR3 bases: TGTGCCAGCAGTTTAAGTGGGGGAGGCCAGCCCCAGCATTTT. Its translation: CASSLSGGGQPQHF.

A word on this clonotype: A clone one base away is much larger, so this may be a read error. The V gene is TRBV11-3, the J gene TRBJ2-5; TRBD1 agrees at 7 bases. The CDR3 spans 15 residues. The V and J ends lost 5 bases and 4 bases, in that order; junction bases with no gene match: 10. In germline, CDR1 is SGHNT, CDR2 YENEEA. CDR3 amino acids: CASSRQDRDGETQYF. The CDR3, as DNA: TGTGCCAGCAGCCGCCAAGACAGGGACGGAGAGACCCAGTACTTC.

As to this clonotype: At one end the junction does not follow the germline gene, possibly because of a read error. This chain uses TRBV20-1 with TRBJ2-2, with D perhaps matching TRBD2 (5 bases). The CDR3 loop spans 15 amino acids. Germline CDR1 DFQATT, CDR2 SNEGSKA (reference sequence). CDR3 sequence reads: CSAPRRVGDTGELFF. In DNA form, the CDR3 reads TGCAGTGCGCCCCGGCGGGTGGGTGACACTGGGGAGCTGTTTTTT.

The J gene is TRBJ2-5, the V gene TRBV4-1, with TRBD2 matching 11 bases. CDR1 and CDR2 from the germline V gene are MGHRA and YSYEKL. V dropped 1 base and J dropped 8; count of bases not matched to a gene: 12. The CDR3 is made up of 17 amino acids. CDR3 sequence reads: CASSQAGTSGAQNTQYF. The CDR3 nucleotides read TGCGCCAGCAGCCAAGCAGGGACTAGCGGTGCACAGAATACCCAGTACTTC.

Notes on this clonotype: This sequence may be a read error, since a much larger clone differs from it by one base. Since no conserved phenylalanine or tryptophan closes the CDR3, a read error is the likely cause. J is TRBJ2-5 and V is TRBV4-2; TRBD1 agrees at 7 bases. The V segment lost 4 bases and the J segment 4 bases; nucleotides outside the gene matches: 12. This CDR3 has 16 residues. The germline gives CDR1 LGHNA, CDR2 YNFKEQ. This CDR3 reads CASSREVGGGGETQYL. DNA for the CDR3: TGTGCCAGCAGCCGAGAGGTAGGGGGCGGAGGAGAGACCCAGTACTTA.

As concerns this clonotype: The conserved phenylalanine or tryptophan normally closing the CDR3 is absent here, so this likely arose from a read error. This rearrangement joins TRBV11-2 to TRBJ1-6; 8 nucleotides agree with TRBD1. The CDR3 runs 15 residues. CDR1 and CDR2 (germline): SGHAT, FQNNGV. As DNA, the CDR3 is TGTGTCAGCAGCCCAGGGGGCTACTATAATTCACCCCTCCACATT. This gives the protein CVSSPGGYYNSPLHI.

The chain employs TRBV24-1 and TRBJ2-1; D unresolved. Germline V gene lookup returns CDR1 KGHDR and CDR2 SFDVKD. The CDR3 is 13 amino acids. The V end lost 3 bases, the J end lost 8 bases, and 10 bases lay between the germline ends. CDR3: CATSDGSLDEQFF. The CDR3 DNA follows: TGTGCCACCAGTGATGGTAGCTTAGATGAGCAGTTCTTC.

The rearrangement uses TRBV12-3 or TRBV12-4 and TRBJ2-6; D tentatively fits TRBD1 or TRBD2 (5 bases each). The CDR3 contains 15 residues. The ends were cut back, 7 bases at V and 17 bases at J, with 27 bases in the middle. CDR3 residues: CASIQGRSGANIMTF. In nucleotides, the CDR3 is TGTGCCAGCATCCAGGGACGATCTGGGGCCAACATCATGACTTTC.

Note on this clonotype: Possible read error: a much larger clone is one base away. The chain employs TRBV4-3 and TRBJ2-7; D possibly corresponds to TRBD2 (5 bases). The CDR3 runs to 16 residues. Germline assignment: CDR1 LGHNA and CDR2 YSLEER. V lost 6 bases, J lost 0 bases, and 18 bases lay in between. The CDR3 loop is CASRQMYLAVSYEQYF. CDR3 sequence (DNA): TGCGCCAGCAGGCAAATGTATCTAGCCGTCTCCTACGAGCAGTACTTC.

In regard to this clonotype: A much larger clonotype is one base distant, so this may be a read error. V gene TRBV12-3 or TRBV12-4 combines with J gene TRBJ2-1; the match to TRBD2 covers 10 bases. This CDR3 is built from 16 residues. CDR3 nucleotide sequence: TGTGCCACCAGTTCCCGGGCTAGCGGGAGTTACAATGAGCAGTTCTTC. Amino acid sequence: CATSSRASGSYNEQFF.

As regards this clonotype: One base away lies a much larger clone, so this may be a sequencing read error. This sequence joins TRBV6-6 and TRBJ2-7, with TRBD2 as a possible D gene (6 bases). The V and J ends lost 4 bases and 7 bases respectively, with 17 bases between them. The CDR3 loop spans 14 amino acids. Per germline, CDR1 MNHNY and CDR2 SVGAGI (reference sequence). In DNA, the CDR3 is TGTGCCAGCAGTTTGACCGGGACTTCCCAAGAGCAGTACTTC. This sequence encodes CASSLTGTSQEQYF.

This chain connects TRBV6-2 or TRBV6-3 to TRBJ2-6; 12 nucleotides align to TRBD1. The germline V gene encodes CDR1 MNHEY and CDR2 SVGEGT. Trimming at V came to 10 bases and at J to 7 bases, leaving 14 bases not matched to a gene. This CDR3 is 17 amino acids long. The CDR3 DNA is TGTGCCAACAGAACGGGACAGGGGGCCGACGGTGCCAACGTCCTGACTTTC. It translates to CANRTGQGADGANVLTF.

About this clonotype: This may arise from a read error, as a much more abundant clone is one base away. V is TRBV6-2 or TRBV6-3 and J is TRBJ2-7; D gene unclear. Per germline, CDR1 MNHEY and CDR2 SVGEGT. The CDR3 has 13 residues. The CDR3 sequence is CANPGQPNYEHYF. CDR3 DNA sequence: TGTGCCAACCCCGGTCAGCCCAACTACGAGCACTACTTC.

This chain links TRBV30 with TRBJ1-2; weak D call: TRBD1 (5 bases). Germline V gene lookup returns CDR1 GTSNPN and CDR2 SVGIG (reference sequence). This CDR3 has 18 residues. Trimming removed 5 bases from V and 7 bases from J, with 32 bases in between. The CDR3 loop is CAWFHGGSPRDVKGGYTF. The CDR3 coding sequence is TGTGCCTGGTTCCATGGGGGGTCCCCTCGTGATGTGAAAGGTGGCTACACCTTC. The full variable domain, its missing parts supplied by reference TRBV30 and TRBJ1-2, is SQTIHQWPATLVQPVGSPLSLECTVEGTSNPNLYWYRQAAGRGLQLLFYSVGIGQISSEVPQNLSASRPQDRQFILSSKKLLLSDSGFYLCAWFHGGSPRDVKGGYTFGSGTRLTVV.

In the case of this clonotype: It may be a read error: a sequence one base away is much more abundant. The rearrangement joins TRBV6-1 to TRBJ1-1; TRBD1 is a possible D gene (6 bases). Germline CDR1 and CDR2: MNHNS and SASEGT. V was clipped by 6 bases and J by 4 bases, with 9 bases between them. The CDR3 length is 12 residues. CDR3 loop: CASRGHITEAFF. CDR3 in DNA: TGTGCCAGCAGGGGACACATCACTGAAGCTTTCTTT.